The 5 T cell receptor beta chains below were found in one sample sequenced in a study of long-term antiretroviral therapy in people with HIV. The assay, immunoSEQ v3.0, was run at survey level. Only in-frame clones appear in the TCRdb table, and some are missing; sequencing was by immunoSEQ multiplex PCR. In the table there are around 23,000 clones, approximately 80% of which are singletons. Sequenced here: unsorted PBMCs, sampled 0.3 years after starting antiretroviral therapy. The receptor set was obtained from a man aged 45-65 years with HIV.

The chain uses TRBV9 and TRBJ1-2; no clear D. CDR1 SGDLS and CDR2 YYNGEE come from the germline V gene. The V end lost 0 bases, the J end lost 6 bases, and 21 bases lay between the germline ends. The CDR3 contains 17 residues. CDR3 protein: CASSVGRITLISDGYTF. CDR3 DNA: TGTGCCAGCAGCGTAGGACGGATAACACTCATATCGGATGGCTACACCTTC.

The chain links TRBV7-2 to TRBJ2-1, with D unresolved. This CDR3 is 14 amino acids long. In germline, CDR1 is SGHTA, CDR2 FQGNSA. The V gene lost 5 bases and the J gene lost 6 bases, with 14 bases spanning the gap. CDR3 nucleotides: TGTGCCAGCAGCCCCTTACGGCTAGTCAATGAGCAGTTCTTC. As protein: CASSPLRLVNEQFF.

V usage is TRBV2 and J usage is TRBJ2-7, with unresolved D. V was shortened by 5 bases and J by 4 bases, with 9 bases between the two germline ends. Germline CDR1 and CDR2: SNHLY and FYNNEI. This CDR3 contains 12 residues. This CDR3 is CASSPGLYEQYF. The CDR3 region has the DNA TGTGCCAGCAGTCCGGGTCTTTACGAGCAGTACTTC.

This chain joins TRBV28 and TRBJ1-1; D is ambiguous. CDR3 length: 16 residues. Per the germline V gene, CDR1 is MDHEN and CDR2 is SYDVKM. Trimming left V 4 bases short and J 4 bases short, with 19 bases between. Here the CDR3 reads CASSSSGEIRGTEAFF. DNA for the CDR3: TGTGCCAGCAGTTCTTCTGGGGAGATCCGGGGCACTGAAGCTTTCTTT.

CDR3 sequence: CASTLSGGEGTDTQYF. The CDR3 nucleotides are TGCGCCAGCACTCTAAGCGGGGGAGAGGGGACAGATACGCAGTATTTT. The chain uses TRBV5-1 and TRBJ2-3, with 8 bases matching TRBD2. The germline V gene has CDR1 SGHRS and CDR2 YFSETQ. Losses at the gene ends were 6 bases for V and 3 bases for J; bases not matched to a gene: 12. CDR3 length: 16 residues.